Sequencing of this TCR beta chain was carried out in a study of shared clonotypes between healthy human individuals. Study overall: The composition of the donors was a couple of women and a few men aged 18 to 49.

Around 32,000 T cell genomes, or around 0.2 ug DNA, went into the sorted-subset replicate PCRs. The data were produced by immunoSEQ multiplex PCR, yet TCRdb's version contains in-frame clones alone and is incomplete. Of about 800,000 clones in the sample, 90% to 97% were seen once. The study, taken as a whole, reports: The expectation was that sequencing depth would affect clonotype sharing among donors.

As concerns this clone: Its antigen remains unknown.

Positively selected for CCR7, the CD45RO-negative cells used as naive CD8 cells excluded terminally differentiated effector memory CD45RA+ cells. This sequence was found in a young man in good health. The specimen was naive CD8+ T cells sorted from blood.

The CDR3 protein is CASSSPGVGDYSNQPQHF. Here the CDR3 DNA reads TGTGCCAGTAGTTCGCCCGGGGTGGGGGACTATAGCAATCAGCCCCAGCATTTT. This chain connects TRBV19 to TRBJ1-5, with a weak D call TRBD1 (5 bases). CDR1 is LNHDA and CDR2 is SQIVND in the germline V gene (reference sequence). This CDR3 comprises 18 residues. V lost 5 bases and J 0 bases, leaving 20 bases between the germline ends.